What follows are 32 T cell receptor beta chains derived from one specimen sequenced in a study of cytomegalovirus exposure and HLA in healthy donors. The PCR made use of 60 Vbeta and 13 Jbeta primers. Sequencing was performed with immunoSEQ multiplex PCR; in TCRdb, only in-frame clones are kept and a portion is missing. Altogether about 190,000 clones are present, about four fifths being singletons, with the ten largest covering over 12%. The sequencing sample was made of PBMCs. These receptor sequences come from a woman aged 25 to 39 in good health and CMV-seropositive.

The CDR3 region has the DNA TGTGCCAGTAGTATGCGGACAGGGAACATACAAGCTTTCTTT. It specifies CASSMRTGNIQAFF. The genes are TRBV19 and TRBJ1-1, with TRBD1 matching 8 bases. The CDR3 has 14 amino acids. Germline V gene data show CDR1 as LNHDA and CDR2 as SQIVND (reference sequence). J lost 9 bases, V lost 3 bases, and 9 bases had no gene match. The full variable domain, its missing parts supplied by reference TRBV19 and TRBJ1-1, is DGGITQSPKYLFRKEGQNVTLSCEQNLNHDAMYWYRQDPGQGLRLIYYSQIVNDFQKGDIAEGYSVSREKKESFPLTVTSAQKNPTAFYLCASSMRTGNIQAFFGQGTRLTVV.

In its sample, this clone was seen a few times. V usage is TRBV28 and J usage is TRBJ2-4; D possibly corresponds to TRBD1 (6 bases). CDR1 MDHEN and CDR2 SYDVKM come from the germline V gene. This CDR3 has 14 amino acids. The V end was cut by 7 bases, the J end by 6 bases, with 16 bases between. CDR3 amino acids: CASKVWGPGNIQYF. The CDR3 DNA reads TGTGCCAGCAAAGTATGGGGGCCGGGAAACATTCAGTACTTC.

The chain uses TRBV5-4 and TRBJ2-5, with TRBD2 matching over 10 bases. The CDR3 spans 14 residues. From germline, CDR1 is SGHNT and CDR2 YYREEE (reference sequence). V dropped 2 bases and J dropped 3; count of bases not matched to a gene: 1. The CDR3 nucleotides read TGTGCCAGCAGCTTCGGACTAGCGGAAGAGACCCAGTACTTC. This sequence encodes CASSFGLAEETQYF.

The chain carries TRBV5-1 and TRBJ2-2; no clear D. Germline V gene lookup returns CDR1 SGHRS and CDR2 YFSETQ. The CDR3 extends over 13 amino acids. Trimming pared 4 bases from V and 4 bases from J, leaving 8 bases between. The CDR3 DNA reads TGCGCCAGCAGCATTACAGTCACCGGGGAGCTGTTTTTT. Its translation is CASSITVTGELFF.

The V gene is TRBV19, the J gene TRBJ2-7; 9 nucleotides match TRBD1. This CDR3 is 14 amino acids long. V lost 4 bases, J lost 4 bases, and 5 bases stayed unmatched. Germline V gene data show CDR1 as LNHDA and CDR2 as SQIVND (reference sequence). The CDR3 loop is CASSTGQGVYEQYF. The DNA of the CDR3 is TGTGCCAGTAGTACGGGACAGGGCGTATACGAGCAGTACTTC.

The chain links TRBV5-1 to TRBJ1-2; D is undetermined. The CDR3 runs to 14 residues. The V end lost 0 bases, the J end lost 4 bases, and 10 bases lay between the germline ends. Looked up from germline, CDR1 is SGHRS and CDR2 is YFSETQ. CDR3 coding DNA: TGCGCCAGCAGCTTGGCCGTTCGTAGCTATGGCTACACCTTC. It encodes CASSLAVRSYGYTF. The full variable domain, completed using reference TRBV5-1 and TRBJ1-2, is KAGVTQTPRYLIKTRGQQVTLSCSPISGHRSVSWYQQTPGQGLQFLFEYFSETQRNKGNFPGRFSGRQFSNSRSEMNVSTLELGDSALYLCASSLAVRSYGYTFGSGTRLTVV.

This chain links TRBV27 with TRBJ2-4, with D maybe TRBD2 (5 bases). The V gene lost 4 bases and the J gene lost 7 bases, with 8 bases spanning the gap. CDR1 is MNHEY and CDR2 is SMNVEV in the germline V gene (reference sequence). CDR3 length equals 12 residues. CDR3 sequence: CASSWRRNIQYF. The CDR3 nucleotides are TGTGCCAGCAGTTGGAGGAGGAACATTCAGTACTTC.

The CDR3 coding sequence is TGTGCCAGCAGCGTAGCTACAGGGGAGACCCAGTACTTC. It codes for CASSVATGETQYF. The chain combines TRBV9 with TRBJ2-5, with D possibly being TRBD1 (6 bases). The CDR3 has 13 residues. V was pared by 0 bases and J by 5 bases, with 8 bases between. CDR1 and CDR2 from the germline V gene are SGDLS and YYNGEE. The variable domain in full, with the rest retrieved from reference TRBV9 and TRBJ2-5, is DSGVTQTPKHLITATGQRVTLRCSPRSGDLSVYWYQQSLDQGLQFLIQYYNGEERAKGNILERFSAQQFPDLHSELNLSSLELGDSALYFCASSVATGETQYFGPGTRLLVL.

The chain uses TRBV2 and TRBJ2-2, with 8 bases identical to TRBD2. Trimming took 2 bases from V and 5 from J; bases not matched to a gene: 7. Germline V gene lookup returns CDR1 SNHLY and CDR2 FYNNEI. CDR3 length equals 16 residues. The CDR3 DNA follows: TGTGCCAGCAGTGAACAGGGACGGGGGGGGACCGGGGAGCTGTTTTTT. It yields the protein CASSEQGRGGTGELFF.

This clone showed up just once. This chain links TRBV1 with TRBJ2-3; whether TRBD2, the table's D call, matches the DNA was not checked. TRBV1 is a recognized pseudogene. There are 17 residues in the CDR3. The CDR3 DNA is TGCACCAGCAGCCAAGATGGGGCGGGAGGGCCGGGGGCTACGCAGTATTTT. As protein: CTSSQDGAGGPGATQYF.

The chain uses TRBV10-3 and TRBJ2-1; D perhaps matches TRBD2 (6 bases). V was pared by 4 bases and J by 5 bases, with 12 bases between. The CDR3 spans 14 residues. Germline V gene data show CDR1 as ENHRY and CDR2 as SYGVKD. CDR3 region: CAISVSSVHNEQFF. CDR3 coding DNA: TGTGCCATCAGTGTTTCTAGCGTCCACAATGAGCAGTTCTTC.

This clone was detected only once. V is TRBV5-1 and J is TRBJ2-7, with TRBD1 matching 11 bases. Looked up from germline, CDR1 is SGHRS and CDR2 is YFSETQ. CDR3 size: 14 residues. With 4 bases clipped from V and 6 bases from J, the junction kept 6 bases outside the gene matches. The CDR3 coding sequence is TGCGCCAGCAGCCCTGGGACAGGGGGGTTCGAGCAGTACTTC. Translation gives CASSPGTGGFEQYF.

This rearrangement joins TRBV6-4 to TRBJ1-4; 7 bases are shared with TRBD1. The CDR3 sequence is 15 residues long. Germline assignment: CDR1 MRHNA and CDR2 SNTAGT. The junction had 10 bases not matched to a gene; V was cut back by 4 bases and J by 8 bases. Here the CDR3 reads CASSARTGGGEKLFF. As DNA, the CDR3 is TGTGCCAGCAGTGCGAGGACAGGAGGAGGCGAAAAACTGTTTTTT.

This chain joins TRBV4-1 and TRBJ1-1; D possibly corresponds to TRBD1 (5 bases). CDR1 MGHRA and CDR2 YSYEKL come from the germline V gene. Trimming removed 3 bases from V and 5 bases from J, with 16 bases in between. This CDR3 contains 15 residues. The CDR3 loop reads CASSHLPGRATEAFF. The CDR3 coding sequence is TGCGCCAGCAGCCATCTGCCAGGGAGGGCTACTGAAGCTTTCTTT.

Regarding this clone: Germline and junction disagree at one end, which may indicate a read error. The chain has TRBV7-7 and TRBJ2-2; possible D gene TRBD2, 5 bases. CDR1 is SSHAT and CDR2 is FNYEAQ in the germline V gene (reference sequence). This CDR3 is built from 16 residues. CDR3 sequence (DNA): TGTGCTAGCAGCACCTTTGAGGGAGCGAACACCGGGGAGCTGTTTTTT. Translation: CASSTFEGANTGELFF.

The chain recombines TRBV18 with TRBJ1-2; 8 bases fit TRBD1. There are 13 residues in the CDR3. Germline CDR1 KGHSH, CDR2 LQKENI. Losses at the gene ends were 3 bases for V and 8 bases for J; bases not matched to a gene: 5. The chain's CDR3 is CASSPDRAGGYTF. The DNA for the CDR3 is TGTGCCAGCTCACCGGACAGGGCAGGAGGCTACACCTTC.

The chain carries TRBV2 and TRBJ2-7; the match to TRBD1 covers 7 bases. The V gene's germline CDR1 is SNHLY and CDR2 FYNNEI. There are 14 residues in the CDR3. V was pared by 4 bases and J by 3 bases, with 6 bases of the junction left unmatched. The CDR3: CASSGQGRIYEQYF. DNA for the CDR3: TGTGCCAGCAGTGGACAGGGACGGATCTACGAGCAGTACTTC.

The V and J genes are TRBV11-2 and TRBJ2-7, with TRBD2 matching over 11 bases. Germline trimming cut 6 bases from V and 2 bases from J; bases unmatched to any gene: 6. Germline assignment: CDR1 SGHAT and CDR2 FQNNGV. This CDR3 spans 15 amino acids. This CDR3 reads CASRYSGRAPYEQYF. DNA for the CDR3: TGTGCCAGCAGGTATAGCGGGAGGGCCCCCTACGAGCAGTACTTC.

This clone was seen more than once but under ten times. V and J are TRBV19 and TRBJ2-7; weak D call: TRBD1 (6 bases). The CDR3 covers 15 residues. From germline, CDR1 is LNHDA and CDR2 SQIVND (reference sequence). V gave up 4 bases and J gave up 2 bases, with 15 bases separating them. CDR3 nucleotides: TGTGCCAGTAGTAAATCCGGGACACAGACCTACGAGCAGTACTTC. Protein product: CASSKSGTQTYEQYF.

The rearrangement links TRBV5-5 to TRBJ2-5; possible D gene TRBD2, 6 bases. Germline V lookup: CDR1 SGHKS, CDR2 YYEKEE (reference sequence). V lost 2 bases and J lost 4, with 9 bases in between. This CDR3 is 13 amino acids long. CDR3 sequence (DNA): TGTGCCAGCAGCTTCCAGGGAGGAGAGACCCAGTACTTC. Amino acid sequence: CASSFQGGETQYF.

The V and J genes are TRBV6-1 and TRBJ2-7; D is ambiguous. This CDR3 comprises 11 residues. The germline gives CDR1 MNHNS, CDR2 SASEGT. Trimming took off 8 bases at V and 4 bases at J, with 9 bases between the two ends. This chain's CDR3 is CASADSYEQYF. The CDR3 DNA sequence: TGTGCCAGCGCCGACTCATACGAGCAGTACTTC.

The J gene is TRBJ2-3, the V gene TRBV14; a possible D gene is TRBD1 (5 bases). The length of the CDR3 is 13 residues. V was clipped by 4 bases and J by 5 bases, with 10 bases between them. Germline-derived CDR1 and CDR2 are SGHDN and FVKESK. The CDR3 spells CASSRFDRDTQYF. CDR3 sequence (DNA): TGTGCCAGCAGCCGCTTCGACAGAGATACGCAGTATTTT.

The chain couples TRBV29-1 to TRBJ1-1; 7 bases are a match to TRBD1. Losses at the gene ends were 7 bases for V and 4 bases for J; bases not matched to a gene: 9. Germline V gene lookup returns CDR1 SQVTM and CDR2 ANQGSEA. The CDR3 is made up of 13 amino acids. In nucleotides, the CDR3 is TGCAGCGGGGGGACAGATTTTGGCACTGAAGCTTTCTTT. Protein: CSGGTDFGTEAFF.

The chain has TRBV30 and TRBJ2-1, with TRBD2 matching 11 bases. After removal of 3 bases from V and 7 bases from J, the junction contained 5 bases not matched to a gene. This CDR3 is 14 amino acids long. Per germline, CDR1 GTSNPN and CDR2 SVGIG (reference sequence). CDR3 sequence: CAWSGSSGRNEQFF. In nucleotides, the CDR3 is TGTGCCTGGAGCGGATCTAGCGGGAGGAATGAGCAGTTCTTC.

CDR3 region: CASGLVLGGGSANYGYTF. The CDR3 DNA sequence: TGTGCTAGTGGTTTGGTACTTGGGGGCGGGTCAGCTAACTATGGCTACACCTTC. The chain is built from TRBV12-5 and TRBJ1-2; maybe TRBD1 (6 bases). Trimming took off 0 bases at V and 0 bases at J, with 17 bases between the two ends. Germline V gives CDR1 LGHNT, CDR2 FRNRAP. CDR3 length equals 18 residues.

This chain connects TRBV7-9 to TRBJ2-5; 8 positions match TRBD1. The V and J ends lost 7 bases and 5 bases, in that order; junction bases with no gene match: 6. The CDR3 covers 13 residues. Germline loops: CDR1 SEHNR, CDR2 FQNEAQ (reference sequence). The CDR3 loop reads CASNTQGAETQYF. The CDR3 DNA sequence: TGTGCCAGCAACACGCAGGGGGCGGAGACCCAGTACTTC.

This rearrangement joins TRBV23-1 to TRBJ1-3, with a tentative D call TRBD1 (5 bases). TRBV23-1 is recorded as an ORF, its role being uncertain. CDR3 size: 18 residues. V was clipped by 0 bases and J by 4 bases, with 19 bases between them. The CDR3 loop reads CASSQSGPTGRKGNTIYF. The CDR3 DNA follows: TGCGCCAGCAGTCAATCGGGGCCGACCGGTCGAAAGGGAAACACCATATATTTT.

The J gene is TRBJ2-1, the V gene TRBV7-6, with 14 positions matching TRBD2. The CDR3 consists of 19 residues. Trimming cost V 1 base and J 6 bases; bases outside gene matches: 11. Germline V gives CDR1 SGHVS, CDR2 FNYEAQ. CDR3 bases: TGTGCCAGCAGCTTAGTGGAGACTAGCGGGGGGGCCAGGGCCAATGAGCAGTTCTTC. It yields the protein CASSLVETSGGARANEQFF.

Here the CDR3 reads CAIRSAGGQGQPQHF. DNA of the CDR3: TGTGCCATCAGGAGTGCGGGTGGACAGGGTCAGCCCCAGCATTTT. The chain recombines TRBV10-3 with TRBJ1-5, with 8 bases fitting TRBD1. CDR1 and CDR2 (germline): ENHRY, SYGVKD. The junction had 10 bases not matched to a gene; V was cut back by 6 bases and J by 6 bases. CDR3 length equals 15 residues.

This chain's CDR3 is CAWSAGGRGEQYF. CDR3 sequence (DNA): TGTGCCTGGAGTGCGGGGGGGCGAGGTGAGCAGTACTTC. The rearrangement joins TRBV30 to TRBJ2-7; TRBD2 matches 8 bases. The germline V gene encodes CDR1 GTSNPN and CDR2 SVGIG (reference sequence). This CDR3 is 13 amino acids long. V shed 1 base and J 7 bases; nucleotides not matched to a gene: 6.

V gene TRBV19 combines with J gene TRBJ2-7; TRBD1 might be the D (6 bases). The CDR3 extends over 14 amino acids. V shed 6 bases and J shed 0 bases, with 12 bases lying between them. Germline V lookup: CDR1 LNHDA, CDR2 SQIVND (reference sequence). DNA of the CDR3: TGTGCCAGTAGACCACAGGACAGCTCCTACGAGCAGTACTTC. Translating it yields CASRPQDSSYEQYF.

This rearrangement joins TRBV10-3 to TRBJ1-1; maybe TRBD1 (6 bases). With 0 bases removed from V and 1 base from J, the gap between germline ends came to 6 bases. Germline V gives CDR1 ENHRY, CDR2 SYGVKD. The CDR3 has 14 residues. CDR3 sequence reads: CAISESQGNTEAFF. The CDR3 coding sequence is TGTGCCATCAGTGAGTCACAGGGGAACACTGAAGCTTTCTTT.